This T cell receptor beta chain was captured in a study of T cell repertoires in breast cancer. The expanded emulsion RT-PCR method captured paired alpha and beta chains from CD8+ T cells. During the second nested PCR, blocking oligonucleotides suppressed genes that were not paired. TCRdb passed the emulsion pairing reads through MiXCR, listing each CDR3 protein once. The sample includes about 40,000 distinct CDR3 sequences, 45% seen only once; the top ten take 50% to 65%. As for this clonotype: Its cognate antigen is unknown.

Study-wide results and caveats: Tumor-involved sentinel nodes shared approximately 7.7% of TCRs with matched tumors, tumor-free nodes over 1.5%. Possibly tumor-specific: 15 to 20 TCR pairs in seven or more tumors, rare in control blood.

The sequenced sample consisted of CD8+ T cells. The clonotype comes from a pool of human donors with breast cancer or a healthy control (not recorded which).

CDR3 protein: CASSLDPRTEAFF. CDR3 in DNA: TGTGCCAGCAGCTTAGATCCTAGGACTGAAGCTTTCTTT. The chain employs TRBV11-2 and TRBJ1-1; D gene ambiguous. Germline values: CDR1 SGHAT, CDR2 FQNNGV. The CDR3 has 13 amino acids. The germline V and J ends were trimmed by 0 bases and 5 bases, with 7 bases remaining between them.